These T cell receptor beta chains were read from a single sample in a study of shared clonotypes between healthy human individuals. The data were produced by immunoSEQ multiplex PCR, yet TCRdb's version contains in-frame clones alone and is incomplete. The sample has millions of clones, roughly 91% seen once; the top ten hold about 1.8%. The sample consisted of naive CD8+ T cells from PBMCs. The receptors derive from a man younger than 35 in good health. Some clones in this sample may be carry-over from other donors' samples. The CDR3 runs from the conserved cysteine through the conserved F or W. A D gene is named only where the DNA matches it firmly. Only some rows state a clone size, as once, few, many or a class for expanded clones.

CDR3aa,CDR3nt,d_gene,v_gene,j_gene,abundance
CASTERGGGTGELFF,TGTGCCAGCACCGAGAGGGGCGGCGGCACCGGGGAGCTGTTTTTT,-,TRBV9,TRBJ2-2,-
CASSFLRSTNEKLFF,TGTGCCAGCAGTTTCCTCCGATCAACTAATGAAAAACTGTTTTTT,-,TRBV28,TRBJ1-4,-
CATSSGQGSEDTQYF,TGTGCCACCAGCTCCGGACAGGGGTCGGAAGATACGCAGTATTTT,TRBD1,TRBV15,TRBJ2-3,-
CASSAGRTSGSSSNEQFF,TGTGCCAGCAGCGCGGGCAGGACTAGCGGGAGTTCGAGCAATGAGCAGTTCTTC,TRBD2,TRBV11-2,TRBJ2-1,-
CASSSQGPYEQYF,TGTGCCAGCAGTTCACAGGGGCCCTACGAGCAGTACTTC,TRBD1,TRBV6-6,TRBJ2-7,-
CASSQAGQERGKLFF,TGCGCCAGCAGCCAAGCTGGACAGGAGCGAGGAAAACTGTTTTTT,TRBD1,TRBV4-1,TRBJ1-4,-
CASRSLAGAPLPETQYF,TGCGCCAGCAGGTCCCTAGCGGGAGCACCGTTGCCAGAGACCCAGTACTTC,TRBD2,TRBV5-1,TRBJ2-5,-
CASSLAGIEALF,TGTGCCAGCAGCTTGGCGGGAATTGAAGCTCTCTTT,-,TRBV5-6,TRBJ1-1,-
CASSVPVAGWSTGELFF,TGTGCCAGCAGCGTACCAGTGGCGGGATGGAGCACCGGGGAGCTGTTTTTT,-,TRBV9,TRBJ2-2,-
CASSSRTAGGGSYNEQFF,TGTGCCAGCAGCTCTCGGACCGCCGGCGGGGGATCCTACAATGAGCAGTTCTTC,TRBD2,TRBV11-1,TRBJ2-1,-
CALVAGGYTF,TGTGCCTTGGTGGCAGGGGGCTACACCTTC,-,TRBV30,TRBJ1-2,-
CAWSVRGNEKLFF,TGTGCCTGGAGTGTACGGGGTAATGAAAAACTGTTTTTT,-,TRBV30,TRBJ1-4,few
CASSVGARAYEQYF,TGTGCCAGCAGCGTAGGGGCCCGGGCCTACGAGCAGTACTTC,-,TRBV9,TRBJ2-7,-
CASSTGTNSYEQYF,TGCGCCAGCAGCACCGGGACAAATTCCTACGAGCAGTACTTC,-,TRBV5-1,TRBJ2-7,-
CASSFIHEQYF,TGTGCCAGCAGCTTTATCCACGAGCAGTACTTC,-,TRBV11-2,TRBJ2-7,-
CASSQNGQETQYF,TGCGCCAGCAGCCAAAACGGGCAAGAGACCCAGTACTTC,-,TRBV4-3,TRBJ2-5,-
CASSLEAGVETQYF,TGTGCCAGCAGCTTAGAAGCAGGGGTGGAGACCCAGTACTTC,-,TRBV7-9,TRBJ2-5,once
CASSPARWNNEQFF,TGTGCCAGCAGCCCAGCGCGGTGGAACAATGAGCAGTTCTTC,-,TRBV14,TRBJ2-1,-
CASSSRIYEQYF,TGTGCCAGCAGTTCCCGAATCTACGAGCAGTACTTC,-,TRBV27,TRBJ2-7,-
CASSQATGQPQHF,TGTGCCAGCAGCCAAGCTACGGGGCAGCCCCAGCATTTT,-,TRBV4-2,TRBJ1-5,-
CASSLGRGRLYEQYF,TGTGCCAGCAGCTTAGGACGAGGACGGCTCTACGAGCAGTACTTC,-,TRBV7-2,TRBJ2-7,-
CASSLAGAGTAYEQYF,TGTGCCAGCAGCTTAGCGGGAGCGGGTACAGCCTACGAGCAGTACTTC,-,TRBV7-6,TRBJ2-7,-
CASRVGLTYEQYF,TGTGCCAGCAGGGTGGGACTTACTTACGAGCAGTACTTC,-,TRBV13,TRBJ2-7,once
CASSKVRNRRYSNQPQHF,TGTGCCAGCAGCAAAGTTAGGAACAGGAGGTATAGCAATCAGCCCCAGCATTTT,-,TRBV21-1,TRBJ1-5,-
CASSEMGRNNEQFF,TGTGCCAGCAGTGAAATGGGACGAAACAATGAGCAGTTCTTC,-,TRBV25-1,TRBJ2-1,once
CATSSSGSPLYEQYF,TGTGCCACCAGCAGTAGCGGGAGTCCCCTCTACGAGCAGTACTTC,TRBD2,TRBV15,TRBJ2-7,-
CASSSPNSGDSYEQYF,TGTGCCAGCAGCTCTCCTAACTCCGGTGATTCCTACGAGCAGTACTTC,-,TRBV7-9,TRBJ2-7,-
CASSPPEDASFF,TGTGCCAGCAGCCCTCCCGAGGACGCCTCTTTCTTT,-,TRBV7-9,TRBJ1-1,once